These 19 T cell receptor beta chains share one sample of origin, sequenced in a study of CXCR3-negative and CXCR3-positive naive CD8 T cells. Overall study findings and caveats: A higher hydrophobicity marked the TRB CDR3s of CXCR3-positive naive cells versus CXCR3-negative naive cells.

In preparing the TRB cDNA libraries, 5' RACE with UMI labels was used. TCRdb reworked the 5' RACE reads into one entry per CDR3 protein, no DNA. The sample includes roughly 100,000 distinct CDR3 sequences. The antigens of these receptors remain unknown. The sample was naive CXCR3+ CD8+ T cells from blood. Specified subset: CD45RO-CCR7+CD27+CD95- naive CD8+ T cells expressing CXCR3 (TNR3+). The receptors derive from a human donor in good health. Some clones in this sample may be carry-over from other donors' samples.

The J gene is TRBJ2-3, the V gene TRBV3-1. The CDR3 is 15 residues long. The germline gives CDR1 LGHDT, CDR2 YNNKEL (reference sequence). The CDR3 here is CASSQGLRRADTQYF.

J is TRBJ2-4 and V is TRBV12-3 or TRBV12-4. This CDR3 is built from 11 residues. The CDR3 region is CASRSGNIQYF.

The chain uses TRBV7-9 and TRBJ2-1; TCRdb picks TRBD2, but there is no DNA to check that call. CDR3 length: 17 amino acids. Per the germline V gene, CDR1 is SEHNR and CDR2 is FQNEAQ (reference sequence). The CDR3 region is CASSRPASGPNYNEQFF.

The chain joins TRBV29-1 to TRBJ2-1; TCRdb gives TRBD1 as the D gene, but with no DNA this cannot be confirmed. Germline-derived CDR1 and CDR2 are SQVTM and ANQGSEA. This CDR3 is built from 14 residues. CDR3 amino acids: CSVVGGVGFDEQFF.

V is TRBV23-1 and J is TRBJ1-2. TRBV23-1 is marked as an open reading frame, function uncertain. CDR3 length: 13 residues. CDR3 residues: CASRLRRFCGYTF.

CDR3 protein: CASSPSTGMNTGELFF. The chain joins TRBV7-3 to TRBJ2-2; the D gene TCRdb calls, TRBD1, cannot be checked with no DNA. The germline gives CDR1 SGHTA, CDR2 FQGTGA. There are 16 residues in the CDR3.

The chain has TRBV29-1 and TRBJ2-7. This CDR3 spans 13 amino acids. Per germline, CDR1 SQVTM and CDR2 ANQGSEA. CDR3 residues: CSVEERSSYEQYF.

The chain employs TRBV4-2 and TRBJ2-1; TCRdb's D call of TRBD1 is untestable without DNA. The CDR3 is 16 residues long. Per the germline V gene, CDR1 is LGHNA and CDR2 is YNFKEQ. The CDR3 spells CASSQEGGASYNEQFF.

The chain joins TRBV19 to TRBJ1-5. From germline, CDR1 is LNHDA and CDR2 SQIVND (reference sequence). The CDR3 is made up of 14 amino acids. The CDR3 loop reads CASSVRLSNQPQHF.

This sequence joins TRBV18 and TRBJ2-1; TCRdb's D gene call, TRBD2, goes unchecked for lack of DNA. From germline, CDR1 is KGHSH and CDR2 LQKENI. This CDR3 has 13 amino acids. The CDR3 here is CASRTSGDNEQFF.

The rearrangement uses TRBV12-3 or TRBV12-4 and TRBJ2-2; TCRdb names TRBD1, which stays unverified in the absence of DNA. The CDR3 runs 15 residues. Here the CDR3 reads CASSPRPGTTGELFF.

The CDR3 loop is CASSQPGNRGRGYNEQFF. The rearrangement uses TRBV4-1 and TRBJ2-1; absent DNA, TCRdb's TRBD1 call cannot be checked. In germline, CDR1 is MGHRA, CDR2 YSYEKL. CDR3 length: 18 residues.

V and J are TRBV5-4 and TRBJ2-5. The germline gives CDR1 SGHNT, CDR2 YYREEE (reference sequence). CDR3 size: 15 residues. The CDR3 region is CASRLGLSGQETQYF. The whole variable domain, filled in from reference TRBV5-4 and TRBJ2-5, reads ETGVTQSPTHLIKTRGQQVTLRCSSQSGHNTVSWYQQALGQGPQFIFQYYREEENGRGNFPPRFSGLQFPNYSSELNVNALELDDSALYLCASRLGLSGQETQYFGPGTRLLVL.

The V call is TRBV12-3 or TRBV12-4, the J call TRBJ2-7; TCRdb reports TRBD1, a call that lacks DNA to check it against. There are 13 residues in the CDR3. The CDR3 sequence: CASTRTDSYEQYF.

The CDR3 reads CASSLLGTAQETQYF. The V gene is TRBV7-7, the J gene TRBJ2-5; the D call from TCRdb, TRBD1, cannot be confirmed without DNA. Germline V CDR1 and CDR2: SSHAT, FNYEAQ (reference sequence). CDR3 length: 15 residues.

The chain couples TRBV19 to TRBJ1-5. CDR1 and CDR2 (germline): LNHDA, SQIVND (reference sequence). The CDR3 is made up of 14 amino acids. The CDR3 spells CASSIVGGVQPQHF.

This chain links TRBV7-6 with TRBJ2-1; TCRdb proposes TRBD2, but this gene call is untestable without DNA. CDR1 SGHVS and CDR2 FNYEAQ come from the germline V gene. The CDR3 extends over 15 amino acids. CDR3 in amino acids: CASSKGLATYNEQFF. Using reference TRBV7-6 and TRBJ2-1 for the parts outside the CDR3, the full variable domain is GAGVSQSPRYKVTKRGQDVALRCDPISGHVSLYWYRQALGQGPEFLTYFNYEAQQDKSGLPNDRFSAERPEGSISTLTIQRTEQRDSAMYRCASSKGLATYNEQFFGPGTRLTVL.

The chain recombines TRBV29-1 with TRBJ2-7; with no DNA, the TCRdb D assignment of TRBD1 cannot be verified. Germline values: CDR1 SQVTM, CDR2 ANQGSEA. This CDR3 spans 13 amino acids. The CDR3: CSVVAHLTYEQYF.

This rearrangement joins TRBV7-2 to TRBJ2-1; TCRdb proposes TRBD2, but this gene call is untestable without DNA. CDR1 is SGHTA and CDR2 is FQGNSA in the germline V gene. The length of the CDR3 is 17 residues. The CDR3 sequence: CASSLELGGLAGHEQFF.